The present entry profiles one TCR beta chain with its context. Its antigen is as yet unknown. This specimen belongs to a study of T cell repertoires in cytomegalovirus infection. About the study: Both CMV infection and a matching HLA type were indicated by public TCR beta signatures.

General study findings and limits: Cumulative frequency of public TCR beta families picked out carriers of CMV plus the relevant HLA.

TCRdb reprocessed the reads via MiXCR and lists one record per CDR3 protein. The sample lists about 830,000 distinct CDR3 sequences, around a third occurring once. CDR1 is LGHDT, CDR2 YNNKEL, per germline (reference sequence). The V end was cut by 2 bases, the J end by 3 bases, with 13 bases between. The CDR3 runs 15 residues. Material: cultured CD8+ T cells from PBMCs, obtained from culture after CMV antigen stimulation. The receptor was derived from a human donor in good health (CMV status not recorded). Some clones in this sample may be carry-over from other donors' samples. The chain uses TRBV3-1 and TRBJ1-2; a weak D match, TRBD1 (6 bases). CDR3 loop: CASSQPGHIYYGYTF. CDR3 nucleotides: TGTGCCAGCAGCCAACCGGGACATATATACTATGGCTACACCTTC.